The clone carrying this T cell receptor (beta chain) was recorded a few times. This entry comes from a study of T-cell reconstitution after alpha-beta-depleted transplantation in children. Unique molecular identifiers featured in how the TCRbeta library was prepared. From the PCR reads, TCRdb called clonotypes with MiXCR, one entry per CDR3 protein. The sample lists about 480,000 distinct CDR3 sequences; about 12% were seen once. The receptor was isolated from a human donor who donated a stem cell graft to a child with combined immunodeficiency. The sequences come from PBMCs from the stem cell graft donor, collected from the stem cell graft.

Here the CDR3 DNA reads TGCGCCAGCAGCTTGGATCCTAGCGGTTCCTACGAGCAGTACTTC. Its protein product is CASSLDPSGSYEQYF. V usage is TRBV5-1 and J usage is TRBJ2-7, with 7 bases identical to TRBD2. The CDR3 extends over 15 amino acids. Germline V gives CDR1 SGHRS, CDR2 YFSETQ. J was trimmed by 1 base and V by 0 bases; bases with no gene match: 4.